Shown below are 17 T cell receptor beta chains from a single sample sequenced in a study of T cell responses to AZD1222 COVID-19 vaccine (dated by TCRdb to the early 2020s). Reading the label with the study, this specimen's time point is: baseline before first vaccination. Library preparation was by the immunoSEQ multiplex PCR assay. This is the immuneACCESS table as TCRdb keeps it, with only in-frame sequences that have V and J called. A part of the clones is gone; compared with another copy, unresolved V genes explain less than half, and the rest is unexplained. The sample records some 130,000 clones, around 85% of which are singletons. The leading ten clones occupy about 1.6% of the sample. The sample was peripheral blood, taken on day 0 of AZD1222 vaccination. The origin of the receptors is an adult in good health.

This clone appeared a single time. CDR3 sequence (DNA): TGTGCCAGCAGCTTAGTTGACAGATCTTACTCTGGGGCCAACGTCCTGACTTTC. This gives the protein CASSLVDRSYSGANVLTF. The gene calls are TRBV11-2 and TRBJ2-6, with a possible D match to TRBD1 (5 bases). CDR1 is SGHAT and CDR2 is FQNNGV in the germline V gene. The CDR3 contains 18 residues. With 1 base removed from V and 0 bases from J, the gap between germline ends came to 13 bases.

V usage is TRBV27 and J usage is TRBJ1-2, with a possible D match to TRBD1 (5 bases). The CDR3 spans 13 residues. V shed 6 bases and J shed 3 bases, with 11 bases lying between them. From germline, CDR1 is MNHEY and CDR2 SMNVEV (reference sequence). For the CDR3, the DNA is TGTGCCAGCAGATCGACAGCCTACTATGGCTACACCTTC. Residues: CASRSTAYYGYTF.

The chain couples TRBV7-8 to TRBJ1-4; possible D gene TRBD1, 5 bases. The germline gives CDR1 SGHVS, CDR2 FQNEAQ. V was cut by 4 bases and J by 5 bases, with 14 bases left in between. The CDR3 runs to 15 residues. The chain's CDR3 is CASSSQWGRNEKLFF. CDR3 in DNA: TGTGCCAGCAGCTCCCAATGGGGGAGGAATGAAAAACTGTTTTTT.

CDR3 sequence: CASKEITGEETQYF. CDR3 coding DNA: TGTGCCAGCAAAGAGATTACGGGGGAAGAGACCCAGTACTTC. The rearrangement links TRBV11-2 to TRBJ2-5; the D gene is possibly TRBD2 (6 bases). V was cut by 7 bases and J by 3 bases, with 15 bases left in between. CDR1 SGHAT and CDR2 FQNNGV come from the germline V gene. This CDR3 has 14 residues.

CDR3 in DNA: TGTGCCAGCAGTGAAGGGCAAGCGGGGACTCAAGAGACCCAGTACTTC. It encodes CASSEGQAGTQETQYF. The chain employs TRBV2 and TRBJ2-5, with 7 bases fitting TRBD2. CDR3 size: 16 residues. V dropped 1 base and J dropped 2; count of bases not matched to a gene: 7. The germline V gene has CDR1 SNHLY and CDR2 FYNNEI.

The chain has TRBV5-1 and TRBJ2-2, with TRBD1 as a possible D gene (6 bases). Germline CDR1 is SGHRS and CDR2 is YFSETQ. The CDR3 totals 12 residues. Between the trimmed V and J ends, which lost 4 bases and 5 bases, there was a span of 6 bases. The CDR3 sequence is CASSQGTGELFF. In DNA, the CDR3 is TGCGCCAGCAGCCAGGGGACCGGGGAGCTGTTTTTT.

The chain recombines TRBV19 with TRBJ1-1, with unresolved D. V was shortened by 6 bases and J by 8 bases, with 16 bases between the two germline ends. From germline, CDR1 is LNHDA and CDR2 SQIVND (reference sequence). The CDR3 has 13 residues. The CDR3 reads CASRYRESEEAFF. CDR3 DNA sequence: TGTGCCAGTAGATACCGGGAGTCAGAAGAAGCTTTCTTT.

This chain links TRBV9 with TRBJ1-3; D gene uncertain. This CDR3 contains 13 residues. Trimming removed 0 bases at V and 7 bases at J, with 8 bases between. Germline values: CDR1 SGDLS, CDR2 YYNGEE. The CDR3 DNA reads TGTGCCAGCAGCGTAGCCCCCCGCAACACCATATATTTT. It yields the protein CASSVAPRNTIYF.

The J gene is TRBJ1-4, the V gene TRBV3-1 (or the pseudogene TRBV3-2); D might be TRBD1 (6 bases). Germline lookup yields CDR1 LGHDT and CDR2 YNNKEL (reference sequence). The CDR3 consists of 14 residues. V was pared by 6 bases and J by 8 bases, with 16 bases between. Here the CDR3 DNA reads TGTGCCAGCAGAAAAGGGGGAGGTGGGGAAAAACTGTTTTTT. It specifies CASRKGGGGEKLFF.

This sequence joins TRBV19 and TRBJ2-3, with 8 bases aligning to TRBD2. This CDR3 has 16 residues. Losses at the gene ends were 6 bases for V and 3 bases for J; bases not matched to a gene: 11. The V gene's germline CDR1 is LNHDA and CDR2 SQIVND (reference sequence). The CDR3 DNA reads TGTGCCAGTAGCCTCCGGGGGGGCCTAGTAACAGATACGCAGTATTTT. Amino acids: CASSLRGGLVTDTQYF.

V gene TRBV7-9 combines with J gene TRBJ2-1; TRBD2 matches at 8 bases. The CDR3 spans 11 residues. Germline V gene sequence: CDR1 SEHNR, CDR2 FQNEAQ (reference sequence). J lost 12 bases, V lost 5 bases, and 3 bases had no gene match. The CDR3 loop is CASSQGLVQFF. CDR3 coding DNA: TGTGCCAGCAGCCAGGGACTAGTGCAGTTCTTC.

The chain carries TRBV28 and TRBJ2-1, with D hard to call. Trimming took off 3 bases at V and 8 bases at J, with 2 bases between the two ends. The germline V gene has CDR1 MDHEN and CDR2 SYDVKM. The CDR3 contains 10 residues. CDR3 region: CASSFYEQFF. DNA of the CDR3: TGTGCCAGCAGTTTTTATGAGCAGTTCTTC.

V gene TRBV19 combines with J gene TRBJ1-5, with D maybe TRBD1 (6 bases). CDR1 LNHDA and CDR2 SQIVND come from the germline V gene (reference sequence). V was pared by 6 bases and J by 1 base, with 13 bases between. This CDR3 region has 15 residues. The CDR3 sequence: CASRVGAQSNQPQHF. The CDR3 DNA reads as TGTGCCAGTAGGGTGGGGGCGCAAAGCAATCAGCCCCAGCATTTT.

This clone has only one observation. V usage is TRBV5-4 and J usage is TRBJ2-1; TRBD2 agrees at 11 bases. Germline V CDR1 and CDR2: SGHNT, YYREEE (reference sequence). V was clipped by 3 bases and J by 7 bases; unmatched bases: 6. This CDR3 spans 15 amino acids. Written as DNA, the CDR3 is TGTGCCAGCAGCTCAGGACTAGCGGGTGGGAATGAGCAGTTCTTC. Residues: CASSSGLAGGNEQFF.

In nucleotides, the CDR3 is TGTGCCAGCGAGGGAATCAGACTGGGCTATGGCTACACCTTC. It yields the protein CASEGIRLGYGYTF. The J gene is TRBJ1-2, the V gene TRBV21-1. TRBV21-1 corresponds to a pseudogene. This CDR3 is built from 14 residues.

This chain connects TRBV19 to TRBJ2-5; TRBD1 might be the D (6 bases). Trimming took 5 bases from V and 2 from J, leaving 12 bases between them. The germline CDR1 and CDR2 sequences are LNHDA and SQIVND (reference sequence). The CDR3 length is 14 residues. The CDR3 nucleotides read TGTGCCAGTAGTCCCTGGGACACACAAGAGACCCAGTACTTC. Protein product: CASSPWDTQETQYF.

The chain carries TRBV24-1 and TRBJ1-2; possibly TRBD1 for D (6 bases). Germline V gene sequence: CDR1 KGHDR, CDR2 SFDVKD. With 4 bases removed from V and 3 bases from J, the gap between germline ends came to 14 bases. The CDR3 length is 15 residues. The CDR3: CATSDPGVQDYGYTF. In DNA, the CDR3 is TGTGCCACCAGTGACCCAGGGGTCCAAGACTATGGCTACACCTTC.